One and the same sample provided the 8 T cell receptor beta chains below, sequenced in a study of T cells in narcolepsy. Assay used: immunoSEQ multiplex PCR; TCRdb lists only in-frame clones, some missing. The sample has some 30,000 clones, 79% seen once; the top ten hold 3.8%. Sequencing was carried out using memory (CD45RA-) CD4+ T cells from blood. The receptors shown here come from a human donor in good health.

The chain combines TRBV6-6 with TRBJ2-7; D remains ambiguous. V dropped 5 bases and J dropped 2 bases, with 10 bases sitting between them. CDR1 MNHNY and CDR2 SVGAGI come from the germline V gene (reference sequence). This CDR3 is 13 amino acids long. For the CDR3, the DNA is TGTGCCAGCAGTCTTGGACCAACCTACGAGCAGTACTTC. Its translation: CASSLGPTYEQYF.

This clone was observed once. J is TRBJ2-3 and V is TRBV6-1, with unresolved D. V lost 2 bases to trimming and J lost 6 bases, with 9 bases between them. Germline loops: CDR1 MNHNS, CDR2 SASEGT. There are 13 residues in the CDR3. CDR3 sequence reads: CASSESSRDTQYF. The CDR3 nucleotides read TGTGCCAGCAGTGAAAGCTCGCGGGATACGCAGTATTTT.

V gene TRBV2 combines with J gene TRBJ2-5; maybe TRBD1 (5 bases). V gave up 6 bases and J gave up 4 bases, with 12 bases separating them. CDR1 is SNHLY and CDR2 is FYNNEI in the germline V gene. This CDR3 spans 13 amino acids. The CDR3 here is CASSQGTGETQYF. Written as DNA, the CDR3 is TGTGCCAGCAGCCAGGGAACGGGAGAGACCCAGTACTTC.

The rearrangement links TRBV5-1 to TRBJ1-1; 8 bases match TRBD1. V gave up 0 bases and J gave up 10 bases; unmatched junction bases: 5. The CDR3 totals 13 residues. Looked up from germline, CDR1 is SGHRS and CDR2 is YFSETQ. CDR3 sequence reads: CASSLEGQGGAFF. The CDR3 bases are TGCGCCAGCAGCTTGGAAGGACAGGGCGGAGCTTTCTTT.

This clone appeared a few times. DNA for the CDR3: TGTGCCAGCAGTGAGACAGGGGTTTGGCAGCCCCAGCATTTT. Protein: CASSETGVWQPQHF. The chain links TRBV6-5 to TRBJ1-5, with 8 bases lining up with TRBD1. This CDR3 is built from 14 residues. J was trimmed by 7 bases and V by 5 bases; bases with no gene match: 7. Looked up from germline, CDR1 is MNHEY and CDR2 is SVGAGI.

The chain couples TRBV11-3 to TRBJ2-1, with TRBD1 identical over 8 bases. V gave up 5 bases and J gave up 6 bases; unmatched junction bases: 3. CDR1 is SGHNT and CDR2 is YENEEA in the germline V gene. The CDR3 runs to 13 residues. As DNA, the CDR3 is TGTGCCAGCAGCCTCGGACAGGGCAATGAGCAGTTCTTC. Protein: CASSLGQGNEQFF.

The chain carries TRBV12-5 and TRBJ1-5; possibly TRBD1 for D (5 bases). Germline V gene lookup returns CDR1 LGHNT and CDR2 FRNRAP. V was shortened by 9 bases and J by 2 bases, with 14 bases between the two germline ends. The CDR3 extends over 14 amino acids. The CDR3 DNA is TGTGCTAGCTCTATCGGGGCCGGCAATCAGCCCCAGCATTTT. This encodes CASSIGAGNQPQHF.

The V call is TRBV9, the J call TRBJ2-1, with a tentative D call TRBD2 (6 bases). CDR3 length: 17 residues. Germline values: CDR1 SGDLS, CDR2 YYNGEE. V was clipped by 3 bases and J by 6 bases, with 22 bases between them. The CDR3 region has the DNA TGTGCCAGCAGCGCCCATGGGGCCGGGAGTCTGCCCAATGAGCAGTTCTTC. Protein product: CASSAHGAGSLPNEQFF.